A single T cell receptor beta chain is shown here with its context. The sample comes from a study of blood T cell repertoires in COVID-19. The CDR3 covers 15 residues. Germline CDR1 SQVTM, CDR2 ANQGSEA. Unmatched junction bases numbered 7, after V lost 4 bases and J lost 1 base. Sequenced by immunoSEQ multiplex PCR; TCRdb stores in-frame clones only, minus some. Of about 170,000 clones detected, 85% appear once; the ten largest clones hold around 8.4%. This TCR came from a woman older than 75 with COVID-19, enrolled during active disease. The sample consisted of peripheral blood. The chain carries TRBV29-1 and TRBJ1-2, with 9 bases lining up with TRBD1. This CDR3 reads CSVVGTGTINYGYTF. The CDR3 DNA is TGCAGCGTTGTAGGGACAGGGACCATTAACTATGGCTACACCTTC.